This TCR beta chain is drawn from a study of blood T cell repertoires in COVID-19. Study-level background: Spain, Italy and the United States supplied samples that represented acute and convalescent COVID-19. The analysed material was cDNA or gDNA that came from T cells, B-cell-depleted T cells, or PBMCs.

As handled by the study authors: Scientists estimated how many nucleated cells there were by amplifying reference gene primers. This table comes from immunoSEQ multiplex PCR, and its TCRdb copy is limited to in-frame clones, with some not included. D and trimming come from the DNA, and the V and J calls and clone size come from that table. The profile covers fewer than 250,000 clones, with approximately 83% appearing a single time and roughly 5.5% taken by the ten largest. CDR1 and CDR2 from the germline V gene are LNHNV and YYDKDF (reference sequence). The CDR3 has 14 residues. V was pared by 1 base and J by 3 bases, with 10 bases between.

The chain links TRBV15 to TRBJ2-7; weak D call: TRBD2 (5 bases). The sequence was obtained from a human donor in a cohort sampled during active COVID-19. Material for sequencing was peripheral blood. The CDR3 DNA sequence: TGTGCCACCAGCAGAGGGGGAGACGGCTACGAGCAGTACTTC. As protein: CATSRGGDGYEQYF.